The entry below describes one TCR beta chain. Its target is not known. The DNA is left out, because the CDR3 cannot be placed on it with certainty; the CDR3 is given as TCRdb lists it. CD8+ and CD4+ T cells from blood underwent TCR beta sequencing. The authors negatively isolated CD8+ and CD4+ T cells and FACS-enriched TEMRA cells. The RNA input was roughly 0.45 to 1 ug, and it was reverse transcribed with random hexamers. An immunoSEQ multiplex PCR generated amplified TCR beta CDR3 products spanning 54 Vbeta and 13 Jbeta. TCRdb redid the calling of the immunoSEQ multiplex PCR reads with MiXCR, one entry per CDR3 protein. The table includes 71,000 or so distinct CDR3 sequences, 93% detected once. This sample was included in a study of CD8 T cells in Susac syndrome. Study findings and constraints: The CD4+ T cell repertoires in Susac syndrome did not show any clonal expansion.

The germline CDR1 and CDR2 sequences are SGHRS and YFSETQ. The CDR3 comprises 16 residues, both ends counted. Sequencing input: CD4+ T cells from PBMCs. The rearrangement uses TRBV5-1 and TRBJ2-2; the table calls TRBD1, which could not be checked here. The TCR originated in a human donor with Susac syndrome. The chain's CDR3 is CASSLEQGAETGSCFF.